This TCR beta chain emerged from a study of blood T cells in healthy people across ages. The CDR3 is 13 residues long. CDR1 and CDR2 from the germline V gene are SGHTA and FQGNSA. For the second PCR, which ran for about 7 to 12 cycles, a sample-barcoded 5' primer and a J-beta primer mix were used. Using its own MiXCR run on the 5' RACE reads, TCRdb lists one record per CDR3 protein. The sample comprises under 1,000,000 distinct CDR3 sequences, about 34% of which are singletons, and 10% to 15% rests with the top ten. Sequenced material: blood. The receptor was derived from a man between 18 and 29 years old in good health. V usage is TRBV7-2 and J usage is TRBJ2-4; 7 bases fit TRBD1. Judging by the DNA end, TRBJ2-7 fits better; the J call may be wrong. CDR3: CASAHTGAYEQYF. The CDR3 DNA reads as TGTGCCAGCGCCCATACAGGGGCTTACGAGCAGTACTTC.